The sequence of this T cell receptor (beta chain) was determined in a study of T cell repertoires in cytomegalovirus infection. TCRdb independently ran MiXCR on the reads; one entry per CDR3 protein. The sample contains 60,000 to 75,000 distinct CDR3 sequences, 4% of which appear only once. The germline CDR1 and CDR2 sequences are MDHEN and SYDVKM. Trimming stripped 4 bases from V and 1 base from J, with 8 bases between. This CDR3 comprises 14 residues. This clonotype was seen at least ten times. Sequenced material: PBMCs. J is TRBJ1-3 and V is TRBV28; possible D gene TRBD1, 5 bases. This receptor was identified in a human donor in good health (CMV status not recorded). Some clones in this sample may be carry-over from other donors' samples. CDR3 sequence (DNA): TGTGCCAGCAGTTGGGGGGGATCTGGAAACACCATATATTTT. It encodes CASSWGGSGNTIYF.